Below, 17 T cell receptor beta chains from the same sample are listed, as sequenced in a study of early T cells in non-severe SARS-CoV-2 infection. TCRdb independently ran MiXCR on the 5' RACE reads; one entry per CDR3 protein. The data show 70,000 to 95,000 distinct CDR3 sequences, over 9% seen once. Sequencing was carried out using whole blood. Receptors originate from an adult who was a healthcare worker with PCR-confirmed SARS-CoV-2 infection or an uninfected control (not recorded which).

The rearrangement joins TRBV5-5 to TRBJ2-2; perhaps D is TRBD1 or TRBD2 (5 bases each). This CDR3 has 16 amino acids. The germline gives CDR1 SGHKS, CDR2 YYEKEE (reference sequence). Trimming shortened V by 3 bases and J by 2 bases, and 14 bases separated the two germline ends. CDR3: CASSYSQGRNTGELFF. DNA of the CDR3: TGTGCCAGCAGCTATTCGCAGGGACGAAACACCGGGGAGCTGTTTTTT.

Of note for this clonotype: A much larger clone differs from this one at a single base, so this may be a read error. The chain's CDR3 is CASSSRDRGRGAYEPYF. The DNA for the CDR3 is TGTGCCAGCAGTTCCCGGGACAGGGGGCGTGGGGCCTACGAGCCGTACTTC. This chain connects TRBV12-3 or TRBV12-4 to TRBJ2-7; 12 nucleotides agree with TRBD1. The CDR3 runs to 17 residues.

For this clonotype: Sequence at one end of the junction differs from germline and may be a read error. The V call is TRBV6-4, the J call TRBJ2-3; the D gene is possibly TRBD1 (5 bases). CDR1 MRHNA and CDR2 SNTAGT come from the germline V gene. The CDR3 is 16 amino acids. CDR3 sequence: CASIDEHKGSVDTQYF. CDR3 in DNA: TGTGCCAGCATTGACGAGCATAAGGGGTCGGTAGATACGCAGTATTTT.

V is TRBV4-2 and J is TRBJ1-3, with 7 bases identical to TRBD1. V was pared by 0 bases and J by 0 bases, with 17 bases of the junction left unmatched. Germline CDR1 reads LGHNA; CDR2 reads YNFKEQ. The CDR3 extends over 21 amino acids. Here the CDR3 reads CASSQEKGQPGQFSSGNTIYF. For the CDR3, the DNA is TGTGCCAGCAGCCAAGAAAAGGGCCAACCGGGACAGTTTAGCTCTGGAAACACCATATATTTT.

There are many counts of this clonotype. An end of the junction differs from the germline gene, which may be a read error. The rearrangement links TRBV7-3 to TRBJ1-1; D is perhaps TRBD1 (6 bases). In germline, CDR1 is SGHTA, CDR2 FQGTGA. The CDR3 consists of 15 residues. As DNA, the CDR3 is TGTGCCAGCAGCCTAACCGGGACATTAAACACTGAAGCTTTCTTT. Protein: CASSLTGTLNTEAFF.

This clonotype came up many times. This rearrangement joins TRBV6-5 to TRBJ1-4; tentative D call: TRBD1 (5 bases). V lost 5 bases and J lost 8, with 21 bases in between. Per germline, CDR1 MNHEY and CDR2 SVGAGI. The CDR3 has 16 amino acids. CDR3 residues: CASSPTQGRVGEKLFF. DNA of the CDR3: TGTGCCAGCAGTCCTACTCAGGGCAGGGTGGGGGAAAAACTGTTTTTT.

The DNA for the CDR3 is TGCGCCAGCAGCAAGGGACAGCAAGAGACCCAGTACTTC. It yields the protein CASSKGQQETQYF. The rearrangement links TRBV5-1 to TRBJ2-5; 7 bases align to TRBD1. Germline trimming cut 4 bases from V and 2 bases from J; bases unmatched to any gene: 2. CDR3 length: 13 amino acids. Germline V gene lookup returns CDR1 SGHRS and CDR2 YFSETQ.

This clonotype turned up a few times. The chain is built from TRBV10-3 and TRBJ2-5; no definite D call. V shed 3 bases and J shed 5 bases, with 13 bases lying between them. CDR3 length equals 14 residues. CDR1 and CDR2 (germline): ENHRY, SYGVKD. CDR3 protein: CAISDGSLGETQYF. The CDR3 bases are TGTGCCATCAGTGACGGTAGTCTGGGGGAGACCCAGTACTTC.

This clonotype was counted many times. This chain uses TRBV10-3 with TRBJ2-3, with D maybe TRBD2 (5 bases). Deletions cut 3 bases from V and 4 bases from J, with 11 bases between. The CDR3 runs 14 residues. In germline, CDR1 is ENHRY, CDR2 SYGVKD. The CDR3 coding sequence is TGTGCCATCAGTGAAGGAGGTCGGCCAGATACGCAGTATTTT. Amino acid sequence: CAISEGGRPDTQYF.

This clonotype was observed at least ten times. V gene TRBV20-1 combines with J gene TRBJ2-1; 11 positions agree with TRBD2. The CDR3 is made up of 15 amino acids. Germline-derived CDR1 and CDR2 are DFQATT and SNEGSKA (reference sequence). The V and J ends lost 6 bases and 2 bases, in that order; junction bases with no gene match: 6. The chain's CDR3 is CSASIAGGTYNEQFF. The DNA for the CDR3 is TGCAGTGCCTCAATAGCGGGGGGGACCTACAATGAGCAGTTCTTC.

This clonotype has more than one count but fewer than ten. The genes are TRBV4-3 and TRBJ1-2; D gene uncertain. The CDR3 runs 17 residues. Trimming removed 0 bases at V and 3 bases at J, with 17 bases between. Germline lookup yields CDR1 LGHNA and CDR2 YSLEER. CDR3 sequence: CASSQEYPQFKYYGYTF. CDR3 nucleotides: TGCGCCAGCAGCCAAGAATATCCGCAGTTTAAATACTATGGCTACACCTTC.

The chain uses TRBV10-2 and TRBJ2-5, with 7 nucleotides matching TRBD1. V shed 3 bases and J 5 bases; nucleotides not matched to a gene: 6. Per the germline V gene, CDR1 is WSHSY and CDR2 is SAAADI. The CDR3 consists of 14 residues. The CDR3 loop reads CASSDLGGRETQYF. As DNA, the CDR3 is TGCGCCAGCAGTGATTTAGGGGGCCGGGAGACCCAGTACTTC.

The table lists this clonotype with many counts. The chain links TRBV18 to TRBJ2-7, with unresolved D. Per the germline V gene, CDR1 is KGHSH and CDR2 is LQKENI. The CDR3 runs 13 residues. The V end lost 0 bases, the J end lost 4 bases, and 7 bases lay between the germline ends. The CDR3 region is CASSPPSSYEQYF. Here the CDR3 DNA reads TGTGCCAGCTCACCACCGTCTTCTTACGAGCAGTACTTC.

The genes are TRBV6-6 and TRBJ1-4; no definite D call. The CDR3 has 12 residues. The germline V gene encodes CDR1 MNHNY and CDR2 SVGAGI (reference sequence). V dropped 6 bases and J dropped 8 bases, with 10 bases sitting between them. The CDR3 loop is CASSPAGEKLFF. The CDR3 DNA reads as TGTGCCAGCAGCCCCGCGGGCGAAAAACTGTTTTTT.

V and J are TRBV5-5 and TRBJ2-7; 7 bases agree with TRBD1. The length of the CDR3 is 12 residues. V gave up 6 bases and J gave up 4 bases; unmatched junction bases: 4. Per germline, CDR1 SGHKS and CDR2 YYEKEE (reference sequence). The CDR3 reads CASKTGPYEQYF. CDR3 nucleotide sequence: TGTGCCAGCAAGACAGGGCCGTACGAGCAGTACTTC.

This clonotype has only a few counts. This chain uses TRBV29-1 with TRBJ2-7; 7 bases agree with TRBD1. The CDR3 length is 14 residues. Losses at the gene ends were 6 bases for V and 5 bases for J; bases not matched to a gene: 13. Germline V gene lookup returns CDR1 SQVTM and CDR2 ANQGSEA. CDR3 residues: CSVHLGTAGHEQYF. The CDR3 coding sequence is TGCAGCGTCCACCTAGGGACAGCAGGCCACGAGCAGTACTTC.

This clonotype was counted ten times or more. The chain couples TRBV7-6 to TRBJ1-5; D not resolved. The germline V and J ends were trimmed by 3 bases and 4 bases, with 7 bases remaining between them. CDR3 length: 13 residues. The germline V gene has CDR1 SGHVS and CDR2 FNYEAQ. The CDR3 protein is CASSFGQNQPQHF. CDR3 DNA sequence: TGTGCCAGCAGCTTCGGTCAGAATCAGCCCCAGCATTTT.